What follows is one TCR beta chain and its context. Its target is unknown. This entry belongs to a study of T cells in tuberculosis. Study-wide context: The T cells targeted glucose monomycolate, a mycobacterial lipid, via CD1B. In South Africa, adults with active tuberculosis were compared with IGRA-negative and latently infected IGRA-positive adolescents. The study's findings and limits: Active tuberculosis TCR-alpha repertoires lay closer to GMM-specific TCRs than IGRA-negative controls, suggesting clonal expansion.

Tuberculin skin test and IGRA determined adolescents' latent tuberculosis status at entry. V lost 8 bases to trimming and J lost 2 bases, with 13 bases between them. The germline gives CDR1 MGHDK, CDR2 SYGVNS. This CDR3 is 14 amino acids long. The assay was immunoSEQ multiplex PCR, and TCRdb's table has in-frame clones only and misses some. The sample consists of more than 35,000 clones, 90% to 95% of them appearing once. The TCR comes from a donor aged 10 to 29 with latent tuberculosis or without tuberculosis infection. Input material: PBMCs. The rearrangement joins TRBV25-1 to TRBJ1-5; the D gene is possibly TRBD1 (6 bases). CDR3 sequence reads: CASSWGQGNQPQHF. Written as DNA, the CDR3 is TGTGCCAGCTCTTGGGGGCAAGGCAATCAGCCCCAGCATTTT.